This TCR beta chain emerged from a study of CD8+CD57+ T cells in acquired aplastic anemia. Study context: Mean DNA quantity obtained from sorted CD4+ and CD8+ cells was about 3.5 ug. Regarding the study as a whole: CD8+ Simpson's diversity did not differ significantly between patients and controls.

Genomic DNA, serving as template, underwent TCR beta VDJ and CDR3 profiling. TCRdb reprocessed the reads via MiXCR and lists one record per CDR3 protein. The sample shows 400,000 to 450,000 distinct CDR3 sequences, about 70% of them seen only once. On this clonotype itself: Its antigen is unidentified.

Germline lookup yields CDR1 SGDLS and CDR2 YYNGEE. Between the trimmed V and J ends, which lost 0 bases and 14 bases, there was a span of 21 bases. This CDR3 region has 16 residues. The V call is TRBV9, the J call TRBJ1-6; D is possibly TRBD1 (5 bases). The sample consisted of sorted CD4+, CD8+, or CD8+CD57+ T cells (not recorded which) from PBMCs. This receptor was taken from a human donor in good health, serving as a control. CDR3 region: CASSVGSGTEAFSLHF. The CDR3 bases are TGTGCCAGCAGCGTAGGGTCTGGGACTGAAGCTTTCTCCCTCCACTTT.